This is a list of T cell receptor beta chains from one sample in a study of cytomegalovirus exposure and HLA in healthy donors. This table comes from immunoSEQ multiplex PCR, and its TCRdb copy is limited to in-frame clones, with some not included. The sample carries 140,000 to 150,000 clones, over 60% recorded once. Sequencing was done on a sample of PBMCs. The source of these receptors is a woman aged 60-75 years in good health and CMV-seronegative. Each CDR3 is given with its conserved first and last residue. D genes are given only for firm matches. Expanded clones are given a class, and other clones once, few, many or no size at all.

V,D,size,J,CDR3,DNA
TRBV5-4,-,-,TRBJ1-1,CASRLDFTPDTEAFF,TGTGCCAGCAGGCTGGACTTCACACCAGACACTGAAGCTTTCTTT
TRBV21-1,-,-,TRBJ1-1,CASRDRGKKGAFF,TGTGCCAGCCGGGACAGGGGTAAAAAGGGAGCTTTCTTT
TRBV5-1,-,-,TRBJ2-5,CASSWGGFQETQYF,TGCGCCAGCAGCTGGGGGGGCTTCCAAGAGACCCAGTACTTC
TRBV9,-,-,TRBJ1-4,CASSVGGRGNEKLFF,TGTGCCAGCAGCGTAGGAGGCAGGGGCAATGAAAAACTGTTTTTT
TRBV2,-,-,TRBJ2-5,CASLLLRGETQYF,TGTGCCAGCCTATTGCTGAGGGGGGAGACCCAGTACTTC
TRBV18,-,-,TRBJ2-2,CASSPSRGLNTGELFF,TGTGCCAGCTCACCATCCAGGGGCTTGAACACCGGGGAGCTGTTTTTT
TRBV7-6,TRBD2,-,TRBJ2-3,CASSSPSGSLADTQYF,TGTGCCAGCAGCTCCCCGAGCGGGAGCCTCGCAGATACGCAGTATTTT
TRBV18,TRBD1,-,TRBJ1-3,CASSPDRASGNTIYF,TGTGCCAGCTCCCCCGACAGGGCCTCTGGAAACACCATATATTTT
TRBV27,-,-,TRBJ2-7,CASSLSSGHYEQYF,TGTGCCAGCAGTTTAAGTTCAGGGCATTACGAGCAGTACTTC
TRBV7-2,-,-,TRBJ1-2,CASSDRGLGYTF,TGTGCCAGCAGCGATAGGGGCCTGGGCTACACCTTC
TRBV28,-,-,TRBJ2-3,CASSFGRGVGSDTQYF,TGTGCCAGCAGTTTCGGGCGGGGTGTAGGCTCAGATACGCAGTATTTT
TRBV2,-,many,TRBJ1-4,CATNREATNEKLFF,TGTGCCACCAACAGGGAAGCAACTAATGAAAAACTGTTTTTT
TRBV5-6,-,few,TRBJ1-2,CASSSGQTRGGYTF,TGTGCCAGCAGCTCAGGGCAGACAAGGGGGGGCTACACCTTC
TRBV19,-,-,TRBJ1-2,CASSTTAHRSGRMGGYTF,TGTGCCAGTAGTACAACCGCCCATAGGTCAGGGCGCATGGGAGGCTACACCTTC
TRBV9,-,-,TRBJ2-5,CASSAKLSAAGETQYF,TGTGCCAGCAGCGCCAAGCTTTCAGCGGCGGGGGAGACCCAGTACTTC
TRBV7-2,-,-,TRBJ1-2,CASSLSGRQVYGYTF,TGTGCCAGCAGCCTATCCGGTCGGCAGGTCTATGGCTACACCTTC
TRBV9,-,-,TRBJ2-7,CASSVSGARLNF,TGTGCCAGCAGCGTATCAGGGGCCCGCCTAAACTTC
TRBV27,-,few,TRBJ2-7,CASGSLQGPTLYEQYF,TGTGCCAGCGGATCCTTACAGGGCCCTACCCTCTACGAGCAGTACTTC
TRBV23-1,TRBD2,-,TRBJ2-3,CAGELAEGLNPYTDTQYF,TGCGCCGGGGAACTAGCGGAGGGCCTAAACCCTTACACAGATACGCAGTATTTT
TRBV27,-,-,TRBJ2-2,CATLERTGGLNTGELFF,TGTGCCACCCTCGAGAGAACGGGGGGCCTTAACACCGGGGAGCTGTTTTTT
TRBV9,TRBD2,-,TRBJ2-5,CASSVGLAGGPGQETQYF,TGTGCCAGCAGCGTAGGACTAGCGGGGGGGCCTGGGCAAGAGACCCAGTACTTC
TRBV15,TRBD1,-,TRBJ2-7,CATSNPRGLRNEQYF,TGTGCCACCAGCAACCCCAGGGGGTTGAGGAACGAGCAGTACTTC
TRBV27,-,-,TRBJ1-6,CASRAGAYSPLHF,TGTGCCAGCAGGGCGGGTGCCTATTCACCCCTCCACTTT
TRBV7-2,TRBD1,few,TRBJ2-2,CASSLGQGRTGELFF,TGTGCCAGCAGCTTAGGACAGGGACGCACCGGGGAGCTGTTTTTT
TRBV11-2,TRBD1,-,TRBJ2-3,CASSVVTGVATDTQYF,TGTGCCAGCAGCGTGGTGACAGGGGTCGCCACAGATACGCAGTATTTT
TRBV15,-,-,TRBJ1-4,CATSRQGLNEKLFF,TGTGCCACCAGCAGACAGGGACTTAATGAAAAACTGTTTTTT
TRBV6-5,TRBD1,-,TRBJ1-2,CASRETTGDYGYTF,TGTGCCAGCAGGGAAACTACAGGGGACTATGGCTACACCTTC
TRBV19,-,few,TRBJ1-1,CASRPGQMNTEAFF,TGTGCCAGTAGACCCGGACAGATGAACACTGAAGCTTTCTTT
TRBV7-9,-,-,TRBJ1-1,CSSSSDHSVNTEAFF,TGTTCCAGCAGCTCAGATCATTCAGTGAACACTGAAGCTTTCTTT
TRBV28,-,-,TRBJ1-2,CASSLSQGLTYGYTF,TGTGCCAGCAGTTTATCACAGGGACTAACCTATGGCTACACCTTC
TRBV27,-,-,TRBJ1-4,CASRRSNEKLFF,TGTGCCAGCCGCAGGTCTAATGAAAAACTGTTTTTT
TRBV6-1,TRBD1,-,TRBJ2-7,CASMLGQGQYF,TGTGCCAGCATGCTTGGACAGGGGCAGTACTTC
TRBV9,TRBD2,-,TRBJ2-1,CASSVGGGRNEQFF,TGTGCCAGCAGCGTAGGAGGCGGGAGAAATGAGCAGTTCTTC
TRBV29-1,TRBD1,-,TRBJ2-7,CSVLDRGTYEQYF,TGCAGCGTCCTCGACAGGGGGACTTACGAGCAGTACTTC
TRBV28,TRBD2,-,TRBJ2-7,CASSLRGNLYEQYF,TGTGCCAGCAGTTTGCGGGGGAATCTCTACGAGCAGTACTTC
TRBV4-3,-,once,TRBJ2-7,CASSQDIDYYEQYF,TGCGCCAGCAGCCAAGATATAGATTACTACGAGCAGTACTTC
TRBV10-1,TRBD2,-,TRBJ2-7,CASSVSGSGGEQYF,TGCGCCAGCAGTGTAAGCGGGAGTGGTGGCGAGCAGTACTTC
TRBV7-8,TRBD2,-,TRBJ2-7,CASSLRLGGLALEQYF,TGTGCCAGCAGCTTAAGGTTGGGGGGACTAGCCCTCGAGCAGTACTTC
TRBV6-5,TRBD2,once,TRBJ2-7,CASSEAGGTSYEQYF,TGTGCCAGCAGCGAGGCGGGAGGCACTTCCTACGAGCAGTACTTC
TRBV7-6,TRBD2,-,TRBJ2-5,CASSLGTSGAPGETQYF,TGTGCCAGCAGCTTAGGGACTAGCGGGGCCCCGGGGGAGACCCAGTACTTC
TRBV5-1,TRBD1,few,TRBJ1-2,CASSLGGQGAGGYTF,TGCGCCAGCAGCTTGGGAGGACAGGGGGCGGGCGGCTACACCTTC
TRBV14,TRBD2,-,TRBJ2-3,CASSQLTSGGREYF,TGTGCCAGCAGTCAGCTGACTAGCGGGGGAAGGGAGTATTTT
TRBV6-1,-,-,TRBJ1-5,CASLRGGSSNQPQHF,TGTGCCAGCCTTCGGGGGGGGTCTAGCAATCAGCCCCAGCATTTT
TRBV5-1,TRBD1,-,TRBJ1-5,CASSLDRGGQPQHF,TGCGCCAGCAGCCTGGACAGGGGAGGACAGCCCCAGCATTTT
TRBV5-1,TRBD1,-,TRBJ2-6,CASRPGGTGVSPGANVLTF,TGCGCCAGCAGACCCGGGGGGACAGGGGTATCTCCTGGGGCCAACGTCCTGACTTTC
TRBV7-8,-,-,TRBJ1-1,CASSSANAGLAFF,TGTGCCAGCAGCTCCGCTAATGCAGGGTTAGCTTTCTTT
TRBV5-1,-,few,TRBJ2-5,CASSLAGSRGETQYF,TGCGCCAGCAGCTTGGCCGGCTCCCGGGGGGAGACCCAGTACTTC
TRBV9,-,-,TRBJ2-5,CASSSSSGGRWETQYF,TGTGCCAGCAGCTCCTCTTCGGGGGGCCGGTGGGAGACCCAGTACTTC
TRBV29-1,-,-,TRBJ1-2,CSAIGYPPLYGYTF,TGCAGTGCAATCGGGTACCCGCCCCTTTATGGCTACACCTTC
TRBV5-6,TRBD1,once,TRBJ2-7,CASSSTGGGNEQYF,TGTGCCAGCAGCAGTACAGGGGGCGGGAACGAGCAGTACTTC